A selection of T cell receptor beta chains follows, all from one sample in a study of blood T cells in healthy people across ages. TCRdb processed the 5' RACE reads anew with MiXCR; each CDR3 protein has one entry. This table has approximately 760,000 distinct CDR3 sequences, more than 20% appearing once. In addition, the sample was reused for a study of T cells of mothers and their children.

Input material: blood. The receptors derive from a boy under 18 in good health. Both conserved end residues are part of each CDR3. The D gene is left open where the match is weak. Part of the rows lack a size; the others show once, few, many or a class for expanded clones.

v_call: TRBV7-9
clone_size: -
j_call: TRBJ2-7
d_call: TRBD2
cdr3_aa: CASSTTPGLPRYEQYF
cdr3_nt: TGTGCCAGCAGCACGACGCCGGGACTACCAAGGTACGAGCAGTACTTC

v_call: TRBV29-1
clone_size: many
j_call: TRBJ2-1
d_call: TRBD2
cdr3_aa: CSVEEPEREVYNEQFF
cdr3_nt: TGCAGCGTTGAAGAACCTGAGCGGGAGGTTTACAATGAGCAGTTCTTC

v_call: TRBV12-3/TRBV12-4
clone_size: -
j_call: TRBJ2-5
d_call: -
cdr3_aa: CASPKYQETQYF
cdr3_nt: TGTGCCAGCCCCAAGTACCAAGAGACCCAGTACTTC

v_call: TRBV29-1
clone_size: few
j_call: TRBJ2-7
d_call: -
cdr3_aa: CSVDFMEGAGEQYF
cdr3_nt: TGCAGCGTTGATTTTATGGAGGGGGCAGGAGAGCAGTACTTC

v_call: TRBV29-1
clone_size: -
j_call: TRBJ2-7
d_call: -
cdr3_aa: CSVRPWDGSYEQYF
cdr3_nt: TGCAGCGTACGGCCCTGGGACGGATCCTACGAGCAGTACTTC

v_call: TRBV7-3
clone_size: -
j_call: TRBJ2-1
d_call: TRBD1
cdr3_aa: CASSLMGTGYNEQFF
cdr3_nt: TGTGCCAGCAGCTTAATGGGGACAGGATACAATGAGCAGTTCTTC

v_call: TRBV9
clone_size: -
j_call: TRBJ1-1
d_call: -
cdr3_aa: CASSAASEGEAFF
cdr3_nt: TGTGCCAGCAGCGCCGCCTCCGAGGGGGAAGCTTTCTTT

v_call: TRBV18
clone_size: -
j_call: TRBJ2-3
d_call: -
cdr3_aa: CASSPMRGGDTQYF
cdr3_nt: TGTGCCAGCTCACCAATGAGGGGTGGAGATACGCAGTATTTT

v_call: TRBV7-9
clone_size: -
j_call: TRBJ2-5
d_call: TRBD2
cdr3_aa: CASSSLTGLSKETQYF
cdr3_nt: TGTGCCAGCAGCTCTCTCACGGGACTATCCAAAGAGACCCAGTACTTC

v_call: TRBV6-2/TRBV6-3
clone_size: -
j_call: TRBJ2-5
d_call: -
cdr3_aa: CASSRTLGEEETQYF
cdr3_nt: TGTGCCAGCAGTCGGACGTTGGGGGAAGAAGAGACCCAGTACTTC

v_call: TRBV7-6
clone_size: -
j_call: TRBJ2-2
d_call: -
cdr3_aa: CASSLAGLPTGELFF
cdr3_nt: TGTGCCAGCAGCTTAGCTGGCCTACCCACCGGGGAGCTGTTTTTT

v_call: TRBV7-2
clone_size: few
j_call: TRBJ1-3
d_call: -
cdr3_aa: CASSLGTSGNTIYF
cdr3_nt: TGCGCCAGCAGCTTGGGGACGTCTGGAAACACCATATATTTT

v_call: TRBV4-1
clone_size: few
j_call: TRBJ2-3
d_call: TRBD2
cdr3_aa: CASTPGLAATDTQYF
cdr3_nt: TGCGCCAGCACCCCGGGACTAGCGGCCACAGATACGCAGTATTTT

v_call: TRBV7-8
clone_size: -
j_call: TRBJ2-5
d_call: -
cdr3_aa: CASSLSFVGTQETQYF
cdr3_nt: TGTGCCAGCAGCTTAAGTTTTGTGGGGACTCAAGAGACCCAGTACTTC

v_call: TRBV13
clone_size: -
j_call: TRBJ1-1
d_call: -
cdr3_aa: CASSLGGYNTEAFF
cdr3_nt: TGTGCCAGCAGCTTAGGGGGATACAACACTGAAGCTTTCTTT

v_call: TRBV10-1
clone_size: -
j_call: TRBJ2-2
d_call: TRBD1
cdr3_aa: CASSGGQINAGELFF
cdr3_nt: TGCGCCAGCAGTGGGGGACAGATTAATGCCGGGGAGCTGTTTTTT

v_call: TRBV20-1
clone_size: few
j_call: TRBJ1-1
d_call: -
cdr3_aa: CSAKDARPEAFF
cdr3_nt: TGCAGTGCTAAAGATGCCCGTCCTGAAGCTTTCTTT

v_call: TRBV5-1
clone_size: -
j_call: TRBJ2-1
d_call: -
cdr3_aa: CASSLETVTYNEQFF
cdr3_nt: TGCGCCAGCAGCTTGGAGACTGTAACCTACAATGAGCAGTTCTTC

v_call: TRBV28
clone_size: many
j_call: TRBJ2-5
d_call: TRBD2
cdr3_aa: CASVRAGGKETQYF
cdr3_nt: TGTGCCAGCGTGCGGGCGGGAGGGAAAGAGACCCAGTACTTC

v_call: TRBV7-2
clone_size: -
j_call: TRBJ1-4
d_call: -
cdr3_aa: CASSLSGPKGGEKLFF
cdr3_nt: TGTGCCAGCAGCTTAAGCGGACCGAAGGGGGGGGAAAAACTGTTTTTT

v_call: TRBV6-6
clone_size: few
j_call: TRBJ2-5
d_call: -
cdr3_aa: CASKGQQFQETQYF
cdr3_nt: TGTGCCAGCAAGGGGCAACAATTCCAAGAGACCCAGTACTTC

v_call: TRBV28
clone_size: few
j_call: TRBJ2-5
d_call: -
cdr3_aa: CASSSPQTQYF
cdr3_nt: TGTGCCAGCAGTTCCCCCCAGACCCAGTACTTC

v_call: TRBV6-5
clone_size: -
j_call: TRBJ2-7
d_call: -
cdr3_aa: CASSYSGGGYEQYF
cdr3_nt: TGTGCCAGCAGTTACTCCGGAGGGGGCTACGAGCAGTACTTC

v_call: TRBV20-1
clone_size: -
j_call: TRBJ2-7
d_call: -
cdr3_aa: CSARDYSGGLRTYGQYF
cdr3_nt: TGCAGTGCTAGAGATTACTCAGGGGGGCTAAGGACCTACGGGCAGTACTTC

v_call: TRBV6-5
clone_size: few
j_call: TRBJ2-1
d_call: TRBD2
cdr3_aa: CASIPSGRYYNEQFF
cdr3_nt: TGTGCCAGCATCCCTAGCGGGAGGTACTACAATGAGCAGTTCTTC

v_call: TRBV28
clone_size: few
j_call: TRBJ2-1
d_call: -
cdr3_aa: CASSSVWRNEQFF
cdr3_nt: TGTGCCAGCAGTTCCGTCTGGAGGAATGAGCAGTTCTTC

v_call: TRBV18
clone_size: -
j_call: TRBJ2-1
d_call: TRBD2
cdr3_aa: CASSLKTSGMSSYNEQFF
cdr3_nt: TGTGCCAGCTCACTCAAGACTAGCGGGATGAGCTCCTACAATGAGCAGTTCTTC

v_call: TRBV9
clone_size: once
j_call: TRBJ2-7
d_call: -
cdr3_aa: CASRDRRPTYEQYF
cdr3_nt: TGTGCCAGCCGGGACCGCCGACCAACCTACGAGCAGTACTTC

v_call: TRBV12-3/TRBV12-4
clone_size: few
j_call: TRBJ1-5
d_call: TRBD1
cdr3_aa: CASSSTGVGNQPRHF
cdr3_nt: TGTGCCAGCAGTTCCACAGGGGTTGGGAATCAGCCCCGGCATTTT

v_call: TRBV20-1
clone_size: -
j_call: TRBJ2-5
d_call: -
cdr3_aa: CSARDLWGEETQYF
cdr3_nt: TGCAGTGCTAGAGATCTTTGGGGGGAAGAGACCCAGTACTTC

v_call: TRBV15
clone_size: few
j_call: TRBJ2-7
d_call: -
cdr3_aa: CATSPNSGGLEQYF
cdr3_nt: TGTGCCACCAGCCCAAATTCCGGGGGTCTCGAGCAGTACTTC

v_call: TRBV2
clone_size: -
j_call: TRBJ2-7
d_call: TRBD2
cdr3_aa: CASSMNGLAGDEQYF
cdr3_nt: TGTGCCAGCAGCATGAACGGACTAGCGGGGGACGAGCAGTACTTC

v_call: TRBV9
clone_size: few
j_call: TRBJ1-6
d_call: -
cdr3_aa: CASSNGRDSPLHF
cdr3_nt: TGTGCCAGCAGCAACGGCAGGGACTCACCCCTCCACTTT

v_call: TRBV6-1
clone_size: few
j_call: TRBJ1-1
d_call: -
cdr3_aa: CASSEATRTRAKEAFF
cdr3_nt: TGTGCCAGCAGTGAAGCGACCCGTACAAGGGCTAAAGAAGCTTTCTTT

v_call: TRBV5-6
clone_size: once
j_call: TRBJ1-6
d_call: -
cdr3_aa: CASSLEGKTFSPLHF
cdr3_nt: TGTGCCAGCAGCTTGGAAGGGAAAACTTTTTCACCCCTCCACTTT

v_call: TRBV5-1
clone_size: -
j_call: TRBJ2-3
d_call: TRBD2
cdr3_aa: CASSLVLATRDTQYF
cdr3_nt: TGCGCCAGCAGCTTGGTACTAGCGACACGAGATACGCAGTATTTT

v_call: TRBV11-2
clone_size: -
j_call: TRBJ1-2
d_call: TRBD1
cdr3_aa: CASSIGTAYGYTF
cdr3_nt: TGTGCCAGCAGCATTGGGACAGCCTATGGCTACACCTTC

v_call: TRBV10-3
clone_size: many
j_call: TRBJ2-7
d_call: -
cdr3_aa: CAISEFPTGTNEQYF
cdr3_nt: TGTGCCATCAGTGAGTTCCCGACAGGTACTAACGAGCAGTACTTC

v_call: TRBV7-2
clone_size: once
j_call: TRBJ2-1
d_call: TRBD2
cdr3_aa: CASSFIGRVYEQFF
cdr3_nt: TGTGCCAGCAGCTTTATCGGGAGGGTTTATGAGCAGTTCTTC

v_call: TRBV11-2
clone_size: -
j_call: TRBJ2-7
d_call: TRBD2
cdr3_aa: CASSLLAGAIYSYEQYF
cdr3_nt: TGTGCCAGCAGCTTATTAGCGGGGGCCATTTACTCCTACGAGCAGTACTTC

v_call: TRBV27
clone_size: few
j_call: TRBJ1-2
d_call: -
cdr3_aa: CASRSSINRDYGYTF
cdr3_nt: TGTGCCAGCAGAAGTTCAATCAACAGAGACTATGGCTACACCTTC

v_call: TRBV20-1
clone_size: few
j_call: TRBJ2-5
d_call: -
cdr3_aa: CSARLEFQETQYF
cdr3_nt: TGCAGTGCTAGATTAGAGTTCCAAGAGACCCAGTACTTC

v_call: TRBV7-8
clone_size: few
j_call: TRBJ2-5
d_call: TRBD2
cdr3_aa: CASSSREISQETQYF
cdr3_nt: TGTGCCAGCAGCTCGCGGGAGATCTCCCAAGAGACCCAGTACTTC